Presented here are 23 T cell receptor beta chains from one specimen sequenced in a study of blood T cell repertoires in COVID-19. The repertoire was sequenced with immunoSEQ multiplex PCR; TCRdb's copy has only in-frame clones and lacks some. The top ten hold approximately 12% of the sample, which has 45,000 to 55,000 clones, around 90% seen once. The specimen was peripheral blood. All receptors come from a man of 80 years or more with acute or convalescent COVID-19.

This chain uses TRBV7-3 with TRBJ1-1; no clear D. Germline V gene sequence: CDR1 SGHTA, CDR2 FQGTGA. The CDR3 runs 13 residues. The V end lost 6 bases, the J end lost 2 bases, and 10 bases lay between the germline ends. The CDR3 loop reads CASSQGANTEAFF. The CDR3 DNA reads as TGTGCCAGCAGTCAAGGAGCTAACACTGAAGCTTTCTTT.

The chain has TRBV2 and TRBJ2-1, with D possibly being TRBD2 (7 bases). The CDR3 is 15 amino acids. Germline V gene sequence: CDR1 SNHLY, CDR2 FYNNEI. The ends were cut back, 1 base at V and 11 bases at J, with 18 bases in the middle. The CDR3 region has the DNA TGTGCCAGCAGTGAAGGGGCGGGGGCGGCGAGGAAGCAGTTCTTC. It codes for CASSEGAGAARKQFF.

The chain uses TRBV30 and TRBJ1-4; 9 bases line up with TRBD1. Germline CDR1 and CDR2: GTSNPN and SVGIG (reference sequence). The CDR3 has 14 amino acids. Losses at the gene ends were 4 bases for V and 4 bases for J; bases not matched to a gene: 4. For the CDR3, the DNA is TGTGCCTGGACTCCGGGACAGGGTAATGAAAAACTGTTTTTT. Its protein product is CAWTPGQGNEKLFF.

The V and J genes are TRBV5-1 and TRBJ1-1, with D unresolved. With 0 bases removed from V and 3 bases from J, the gap between germline ends came to 6 bases. CDR1 SGHRS and CDR2 YFSETQ come from the germline V gene. CDR3 length: 13 amino acids. The DNA of the CDR3 is TGCGCCAGCAGCTTGGAGGCGGACACTGAAGCTTTCTTT. This translates into CASSLEADTEAFF.

The V gene is TRBV5-5, the J gene TRBJ2-1; D gene unclear. This CDR3 is 14 amino acids long. Trimming removed 2 bases at V and 0 bases at J, with 6 bases between. Per germline, CDR1 SGHKS and CDR2 YYEKEE (reference sequence). The DNA of the CDR3 is TGTGCCAGCAGCTTACAGAGCTCCTACAATGAGCAGTTCTTC. This encodes CASSLQSSYNEQFF.

This chain joins TRBV6-5 and TRBJ1-6, with no clear D. Per germline, CDR1 MNHEY and CDR2 SVGAGI. The V gene lost 8 bases and the J gene lost 6 bases, with 14 bases spanning the gap. The CDR3 totals 14 residues. DNA of the CDR3: TGTGCCAGCGGACGTGGGAGCCGTAATTCACCCCTCCACTTT. As protein: CASGRGSRNSPLHF.

The rearrangement links TRBV29-1 to TRBJ2-1; tentatively, D is TRBD1 (6 bases). V was clipped by 5 bases and J by 5 bases, with 19 bases between them. The CDR3 is 15 residues long. In germline, CDR1 is SQVTM, CDR2 ANQGSEA. CDR3 DNA: TGCAGCGTTAACCGTCCAGGGGATTCCCACAATGAGCAGTTCTTC. This encodes CSVNRPGDSHNEQFF.

This chain joins TRBV2 and TRBJ1-1, with D possibly matching TRBD1 (6 bases). Looked up from germline, CDR1 is SNHLY and CDR2 is FYNNEI. The CDR3 is 14 amino acids. Trimming took off 6 bases at V and 3 bases at J, with 14 bases between the two ends. For the CDR3, the DNA is TGTGCCAGCAGGAACAGGGTTGGGGACACTGAAGCTTTCTTT. It is translated as CASRNRVGDTEAFF. Full variable domain (outside the CDR3, taken from reference TRBV2 and TRBJ1-1): EPEVTQTPSHQVTQMGQEVILRCVPISNHLYFYWYRQILGQKVEFLVSFYNNEISEKSEIFDDQFSVERPDGSNFTLKIRSTKLEDSAMYFCASRNRVGDTEAFFGQGTRLTVV.

The chain is built from TRBV19 and TRBJ1-2; 7 positions match TRBD1. The ends lost 5 bases at V and 3 bases at J; junction bases unmatched: 3. The CDR3 extends over 13 amino acids. Per the germline V gene, CDR1 is LNHDA and CDR2 is SQIVND (reference sequence). CDR3 sequence: CASSADRDYGYTF. For the CDR3, the DNA is TGTGCCAGTAGTGCAGACAGGGACTATGGCTACACCTTC.

With respect to this clone: The sample carries other DNA sequences with the same CDR3. The chain employs TRBV5-1 and TRBJ2-3; TRBD2 matches at 9 bases. CDR1 is SGHRS and CDR2 is YFSETQ in the germline V gene. The CDR3 has 14 residues. The junction had 0 bases not matched to a gene; V was cut back by 0 bases and J by 4 bases. The CDR3 sequence is CASSLGLAADTQYF. CDR3 sequence (DNA): TGCGCCAGCAGCTTGGGACTAGCGGCAGATACGCAGTATTTT.

A few counts support this clone. J is TRBJ1-2 and V is TRBV28; D gene uncertain. The V end was cut by 8 bases, the J end by 3 bases, with 10 bases between. This CDR3 is built from 12 residues. Germline-derived CDR1 and CDR2 are MDHEN and SYDVKM. CDR3 region: CASRGDDYGYTF. CDR3 in DNA: TGTGCCAGCCGCGGGGATGACTATGGCTACACCTTC.

This clone has only a few counts. This chain uses TRBV5-1 with TRBJ2-1; 10 nucleotides agree with TRBD2. The germline CDR1 and CDR2 sequences are SGHRS and YFSETQ. Losses at the gene ends were 4 bases for V and 3 bases for J; bases not matched to a gene: 4. The CDR3 loop spans 15 amino acids. The CDR3 nucleotides read TGCGCCAGCAGCCTTACTAGCGGGGTCTACAATGAGCAGTTCTTC. It yields the protein CASSLTSGVYNEQFF.

This clone was recorded only once. The chain carries TRBV29-1 and TRBJ2-5; 7 bases fit TRBD1. The CDR3 consists of 14 residues. The J segment lost 2 bases and the V segment lost 3 bases, leaving 6 bases of the junction unmatched. The V gene's germline CDR1 is SQVTM and CDR2 ANQGSEA. Here the CDR3 reads CSVEREGQQETQYF. Written as DNA, the CDR3 is TGCAGCGTTGAGCGTGAGGGACAGCAAGAGACCCAGTACTTC.

This rearrangement joins TRBV5-5 to TRBJ2-3, with 8 bases matching TRBD2. The germline V gene encodes CDR1 SGHKS and CDR2 YYEKEE (reference sequence). This CDR3 comprises 15 residues. Losses at the gene ends were 2 bases for V and 2 bases for J; bases not matched to a gene: 4. CDR3: CASSLGGGFTDTQYF. CDR3 DNA sequence: TGTGCCAGCAGCTTAGGCGGGGGGTTCACAGATACGCAGTATTTT.

This sequence joins TRBV28 and TRBJ1-5; 9 nucleotides line up with TRBD1. The CDR3 extends over 16 amino acids. Germline assignment: CDR1 MDHEN and CDR2 SYDVKM. Trimming cost V 5 bases and J 7 bases; bases outside gene matches: 12. The CDR3 bases are TGTGCCAGCAGTCCAACCACAGGGGGCGCCCCGCAGCCCCAGCATTTT. This codes for CASSPTTGGAPQPQHF.

This chain connects TRBV7-9 to TRBJ1-2, with TRBD1 identical over 8 bases. CDR3 length: 15 amino acids. Germline V gives CDR1 SEHNR, CDR2 FQNEAQ (reference sequence). Germline trimming cut 3 bases from V and 8 bases from J; bases unmatched to any gene: 11. For the CDR3, the DNA is TGTGCCAGCAGCTTGGTTGGCGTGACAGGGGAAGGCTACACCTTC. Its protein product is CASSLVGVTGEGYTF.

The chain has TRBV7-2 and TRBJ1-5, with 10 bases that match TRBD1. The V gene's germline CDR1 is SGHTA and CDR2 FQGNSA. V lost 5 bases and J lost 5; bases outside the gene matches: 6. CDR3 length: 15 amino acids. CDR3 amino acids: CASSETGGVDQPQHF. CDR3 sequence (DNA): TGTGCCAGCAGCGAGACAGGGGGCGTTGATCAGCCCCAGCATTTT.

The chain employs TRBV7-9 and TRBJ2-7; the D is unclear. Trimming removed 1 base at V and 3 bases at J, with 7 bases between. Germline V gene lookup returns CDR1 SEHNR and CDR2 FQNEAQ (reference sequence). The length of the CDR3 is 13 residues. For the CDR3, the DNA is TGTGCCAGCAGCTTAGAAGCCTTCTACGAGCAGTACTTC. It is translated as CASSLEAFYEQYF.

This chain joins TRBV30 and TRBJ2-2, with D possibly being TRBD2 (5 bases). With 0 bases removed from V and 4 bases from J, the gap between germline ends came to 9 bases. Germline V gene sequence: CDR1 GTSNPN, CDR2 SVGIG (reference sequence). This CDR3 region has 14 residues. The DNA of the CDR3 is TGTGCCTGGAGTGTCGGGATTAGCACCGGGGAGCTGTTTTTT. This gives the protein CAWSVGISTGELFF.

The chain is built from TRBV24-1 and TRBJ1-1, with TRBD1 matching 7 bases. CDR1 KGHDR and CDR2 SFDVKD come from the germline V gene. Trimming cost V 2 bases and J 10 bases; bases outside gene matches: 9. The CDR3 extends over 14 amino acids. The CDR3 DNA reads TGTGCCACCAGTGATTCGGGACAGAACCTGGGAGCTTTCTTT. It specifies CATSDSGQNLGAFF.

V gene TRBV19 combines with J gene TRBJ2-2, with 8 nucleotides matching TRBD1. The CDR3 spans 13 residues. J lost 10 bases, V lost 5 bases, and 6 bases had no gene match. CDR1 and CDR2 (germline): LNHDA, SQIVND (reference sequence). The CDR3: CASSADRETELFF. CDR3 DNA: TGTGCCAGTAGTGCGGACAGGGAGACGGAGCTGTTTTTT.

The V and J genes are TRBV6-6 and TRBJ1-1, with D possibly matching TRBD1 (6 bases). V was clipped by 6 bases and J by 4 bases, with 18 bases between them. This CDR3 region has 15 residues. Germline CDR1 and CDR2: MNHNY and SVGAGI (reference sequence). CDR3 residues: CASRTDGGRITEAFF. CDR3 DNA: TGTGCCAGCAGGACGGACGGGGGGCGGATCACTGAAGCTTTCTTT.

The J gene is TRBJ2-7, the V gene TRBV28, with D possibly being TRBD2 (5 bases). The CDR3 has 14 amino acids. Germline V gene sequence: CDR1 MDHEN, CDR2 SYDVKM. V was cut by 3 bases and J by 3 bases, with 12 bases left in between. CDR3 loop: CASSLAGPVYEQYF. The CDR3 DNA is TGTGCCAGCAGTTTGGCGGGCCCCGTCTACGAGCAGTACTTC. The full variable domain, completed using reference TRBV28 and TRBJ2-7, is DVKVTQSSRYLVKRTGEKVFLECVQDMDHENMFWYRQDPGLGLRLIYFSYDVKMKEKGDIPEGYSVSREKKERFSLILESASTNQTSMYLCASSLAGPVYEQYFGPGTRLTVT.